This TCR beta chain is from a study of technical replicates of blood from a handful of donors. Trimming stripped 6 bases from V and 7 bases from J, with 16 bases between. From germline, CDR1 is MNHEY and CDR2 SMNVEV (reference sequence). The CDR3 loop spans 13 amino acids. Only in-frame clones appear in the TCRdb table, and some are missing; sequencing was by immunoSEQ multiplex PCR. The top ten clones hold roughly 0.24% of a sample with around 67,000 clones, 95% to 96% of them seen once. The genes are TRBV27 and TRBJ2-7; D might be TRBD2 (6 bases). Sequenced: T cells isolated from PBMCs. The sequence came from a human donor in good health. The CDR3 sequence is CASRGRTFLEQYF. CDR3 nucleotide sequence: TGTGCCAGCAGGGGGAGGACCTTTCTGGAGCAGTACTTC.